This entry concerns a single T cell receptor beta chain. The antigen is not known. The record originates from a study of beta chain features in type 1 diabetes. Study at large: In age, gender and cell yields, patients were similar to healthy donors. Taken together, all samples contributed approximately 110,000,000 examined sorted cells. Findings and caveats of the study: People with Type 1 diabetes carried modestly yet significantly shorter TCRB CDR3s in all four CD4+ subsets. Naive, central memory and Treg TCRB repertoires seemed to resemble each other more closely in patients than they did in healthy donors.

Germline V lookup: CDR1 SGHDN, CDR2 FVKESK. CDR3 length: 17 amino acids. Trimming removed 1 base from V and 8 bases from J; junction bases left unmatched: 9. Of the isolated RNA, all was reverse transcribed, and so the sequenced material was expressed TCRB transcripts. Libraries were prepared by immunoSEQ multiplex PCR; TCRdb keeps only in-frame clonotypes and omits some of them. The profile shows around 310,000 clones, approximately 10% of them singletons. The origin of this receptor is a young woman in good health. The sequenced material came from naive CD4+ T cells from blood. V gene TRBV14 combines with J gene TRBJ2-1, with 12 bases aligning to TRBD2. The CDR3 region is CASSQGNLAGGPYEQFF. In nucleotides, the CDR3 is TGTGCCAGCAGCCAAGGAAATCTAGCGGGAGGGCCCTATGAGCAGTTCTTC.